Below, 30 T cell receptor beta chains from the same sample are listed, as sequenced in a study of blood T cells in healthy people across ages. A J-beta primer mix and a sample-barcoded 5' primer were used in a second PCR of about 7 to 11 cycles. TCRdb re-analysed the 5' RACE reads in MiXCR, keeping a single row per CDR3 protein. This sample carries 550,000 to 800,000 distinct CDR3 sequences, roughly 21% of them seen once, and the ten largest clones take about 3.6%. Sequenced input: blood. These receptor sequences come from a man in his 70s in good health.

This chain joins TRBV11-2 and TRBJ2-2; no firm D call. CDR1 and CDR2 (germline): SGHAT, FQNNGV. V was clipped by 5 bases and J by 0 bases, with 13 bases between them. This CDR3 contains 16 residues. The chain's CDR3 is CASSQGIFTNTGELFF. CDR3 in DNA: TGTGCCAGCAGCCAAGGGATTTTCACGAACACCGGGGAGCTGTTTTTT.

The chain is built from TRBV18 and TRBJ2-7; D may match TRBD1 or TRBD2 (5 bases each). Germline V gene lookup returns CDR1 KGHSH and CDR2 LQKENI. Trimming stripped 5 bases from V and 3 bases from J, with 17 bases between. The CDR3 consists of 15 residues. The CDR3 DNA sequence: TGTGCCAGCTCAACCGGGGCATTGGGGATCTACGAGCAGTACTTC. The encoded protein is CASSTGALGIYEQYF.

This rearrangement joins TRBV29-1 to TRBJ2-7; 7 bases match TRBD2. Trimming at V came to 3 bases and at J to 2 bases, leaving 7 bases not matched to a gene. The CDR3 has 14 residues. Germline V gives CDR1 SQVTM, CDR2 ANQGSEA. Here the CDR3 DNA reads TGCAGCGTTGAGGTTGCGGGGGTCACCTACGAGCAGTACTTC. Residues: CSVEVAGVTYEQYF.

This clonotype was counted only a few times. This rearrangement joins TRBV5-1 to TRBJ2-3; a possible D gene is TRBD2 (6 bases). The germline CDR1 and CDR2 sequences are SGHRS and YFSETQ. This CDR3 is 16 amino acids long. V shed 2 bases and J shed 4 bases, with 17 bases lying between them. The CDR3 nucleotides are TGCGCCAGCAGCTTTGTCGGGGGTATTTATGCAGATACGCAGTATTTT. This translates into CASSFVGGIYADTQYF.

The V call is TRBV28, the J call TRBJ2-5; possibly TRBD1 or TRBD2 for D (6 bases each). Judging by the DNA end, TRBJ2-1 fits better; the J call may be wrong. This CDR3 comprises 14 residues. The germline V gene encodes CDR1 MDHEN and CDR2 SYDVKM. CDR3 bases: TGTGCCAGCGGATCTGGGGGGCGATACAATGAGCAGTTCTTC. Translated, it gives CASGSGGRYNEQFF.

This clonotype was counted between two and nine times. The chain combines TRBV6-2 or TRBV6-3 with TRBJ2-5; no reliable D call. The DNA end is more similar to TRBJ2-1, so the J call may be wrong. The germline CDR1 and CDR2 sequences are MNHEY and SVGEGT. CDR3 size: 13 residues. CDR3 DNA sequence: TGTGCCAGCAACCCCTCGGCGGCCGGGGAGCAGTTCTTC. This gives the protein CASNPSAAGEQFF.

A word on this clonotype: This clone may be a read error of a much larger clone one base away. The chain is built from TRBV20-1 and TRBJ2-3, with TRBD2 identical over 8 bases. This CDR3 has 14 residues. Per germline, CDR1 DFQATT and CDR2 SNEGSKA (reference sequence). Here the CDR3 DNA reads TGCAGTACTAGAGATAGGCTAGCGGGAGATACGCAGTATTTT. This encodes CSTRDRLAGDTQYF.

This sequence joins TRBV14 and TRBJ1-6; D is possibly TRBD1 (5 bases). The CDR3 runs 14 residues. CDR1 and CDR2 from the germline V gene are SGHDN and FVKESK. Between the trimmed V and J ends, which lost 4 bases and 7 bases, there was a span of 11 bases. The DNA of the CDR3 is TGTGCCAGCAGCCCCCGGGACGGAAATTCACCCCTCCACTTT. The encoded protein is CASSPRDGNSPLHF.

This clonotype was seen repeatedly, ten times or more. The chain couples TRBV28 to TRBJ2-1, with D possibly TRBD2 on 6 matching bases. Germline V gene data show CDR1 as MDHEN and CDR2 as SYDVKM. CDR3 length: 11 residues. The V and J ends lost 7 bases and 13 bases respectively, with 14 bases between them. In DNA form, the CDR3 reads TGTGCCAGCATTCTCCGGGACTCTCAGTTCTTC. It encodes CASILRDSQFF.

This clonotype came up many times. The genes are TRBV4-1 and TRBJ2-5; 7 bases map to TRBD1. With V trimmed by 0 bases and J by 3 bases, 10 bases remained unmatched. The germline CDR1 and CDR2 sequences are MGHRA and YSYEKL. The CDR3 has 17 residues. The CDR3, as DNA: TGCGCCAGCAGCCAAGATCCCGGGACAGCAAAGAAAGAGACCCAGTACTTC. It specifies CASSQDPGTAKKETQYF.

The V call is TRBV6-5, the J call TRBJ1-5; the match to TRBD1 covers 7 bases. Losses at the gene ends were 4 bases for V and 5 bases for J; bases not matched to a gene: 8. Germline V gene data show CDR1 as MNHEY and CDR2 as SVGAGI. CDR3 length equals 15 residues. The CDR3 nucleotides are TGTGCCAGCAGTTCCGGACAGGACTGGGATCAGCCCCAGCATTTT. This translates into CASSSGQDWDQPQHF.

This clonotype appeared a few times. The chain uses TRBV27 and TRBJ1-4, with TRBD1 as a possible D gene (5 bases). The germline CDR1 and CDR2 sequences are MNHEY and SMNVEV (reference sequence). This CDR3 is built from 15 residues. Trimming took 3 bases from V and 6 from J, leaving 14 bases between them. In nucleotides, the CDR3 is TGTGCCAGCAGTTTGCGGGACGGCAGCTATGAAAAACTGTTTTTT. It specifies CASSLRDGSYEKLFF.

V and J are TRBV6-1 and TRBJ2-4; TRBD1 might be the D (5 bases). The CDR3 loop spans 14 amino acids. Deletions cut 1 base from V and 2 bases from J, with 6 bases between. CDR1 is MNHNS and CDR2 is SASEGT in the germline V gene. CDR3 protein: CASSEGGSKNIQYF. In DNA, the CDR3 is TGTGCCAGCAGTGAAGGGGGCTCCAAAAACATTCAGTACTTC.

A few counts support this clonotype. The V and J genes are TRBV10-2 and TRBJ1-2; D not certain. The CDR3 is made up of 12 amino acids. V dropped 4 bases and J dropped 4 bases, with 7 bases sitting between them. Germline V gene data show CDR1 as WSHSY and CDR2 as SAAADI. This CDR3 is CASSGRFYGYTF. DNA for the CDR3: TGCGCCAGCAGTGGGAGGTTCTATGGCTACACCTTC.

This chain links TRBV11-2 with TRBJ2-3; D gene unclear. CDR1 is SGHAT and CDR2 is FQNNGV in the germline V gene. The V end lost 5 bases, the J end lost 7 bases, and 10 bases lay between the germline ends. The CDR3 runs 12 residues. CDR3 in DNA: TGTGCCAGCAGCAACCAAGGGTATACGCAGTATTTT. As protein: CASSNQGYTQYF.

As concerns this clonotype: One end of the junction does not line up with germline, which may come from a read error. CDR3 amino acids: CANSLQGPNEQFF. The CDR3 nucleotides read TGTGCCAACAGCCTACAGGGCCCCAATGAGCAGTTCTTC. The chain is built from TRBV14 and TRBJ2-5, with D possibly being TRBD1 (6 bases). TRBJ2-1 explains the end of the DNA better; the J call may be wrong. The CDR3 length is 13 residues. CDR1 and CDR2 (germline): SGHDN, FVKESK.

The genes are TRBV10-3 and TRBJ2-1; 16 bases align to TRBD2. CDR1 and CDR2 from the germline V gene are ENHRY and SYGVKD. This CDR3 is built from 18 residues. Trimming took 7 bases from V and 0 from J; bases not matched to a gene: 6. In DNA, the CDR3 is TGTGCCATCATGGGACTAGCGGGAGGGCCGAGCTCCTACAATGAGCAGTTCTTC. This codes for CAIMGLAGGPSSYNEQFF.

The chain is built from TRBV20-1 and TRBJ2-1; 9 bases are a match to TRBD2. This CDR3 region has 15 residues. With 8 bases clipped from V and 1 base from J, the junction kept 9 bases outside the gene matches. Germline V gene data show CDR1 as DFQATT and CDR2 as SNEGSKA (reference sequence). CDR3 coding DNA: TGCAGTACGAGCGGGAGGCCGCGGTCCTACAATGAGCAGTTCTTC. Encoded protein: CSTSGRPRSYNEQFF.

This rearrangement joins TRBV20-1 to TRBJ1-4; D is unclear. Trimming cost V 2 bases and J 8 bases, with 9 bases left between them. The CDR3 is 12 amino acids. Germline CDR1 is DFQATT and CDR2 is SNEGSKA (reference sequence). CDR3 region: CSARIAGEKLFF. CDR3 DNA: TGCAGTGCTAGAATCGCAGGAGAAAAACTGTTTTTT.

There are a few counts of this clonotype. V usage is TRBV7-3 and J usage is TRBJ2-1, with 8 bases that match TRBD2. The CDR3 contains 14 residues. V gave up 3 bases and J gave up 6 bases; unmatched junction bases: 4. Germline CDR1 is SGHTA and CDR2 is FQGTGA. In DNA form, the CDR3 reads TGTGCCAGCAGCTTCAACGGGAGGGCCAATGAGCAGTTCTTC. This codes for CASSFNGRANEQFF. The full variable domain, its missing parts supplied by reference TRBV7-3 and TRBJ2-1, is GAGVSQTPSNKVTEKGKYVELRCDPISGHTALYWYRQSLGQGPEFLIYFQGTGAADDSGLPNDRFFAVRPEGSVSTLKIQRTERGDSAVYLCASSFNGRANEQFFGPGTRLTVL.

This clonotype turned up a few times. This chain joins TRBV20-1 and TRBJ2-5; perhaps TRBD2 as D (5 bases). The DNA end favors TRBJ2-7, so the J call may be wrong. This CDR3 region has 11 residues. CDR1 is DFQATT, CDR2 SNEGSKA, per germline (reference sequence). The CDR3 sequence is CSAPGTYEQYF. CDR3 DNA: TGCAGTGCCCCCGGGACCTACGAGCAGTACTTC.

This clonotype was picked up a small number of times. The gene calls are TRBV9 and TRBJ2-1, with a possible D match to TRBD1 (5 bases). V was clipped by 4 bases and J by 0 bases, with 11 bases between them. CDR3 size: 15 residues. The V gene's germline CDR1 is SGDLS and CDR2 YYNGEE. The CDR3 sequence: CASSPFQGSYNEQFF. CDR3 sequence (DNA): TGTGCCAGCAGCCCTTTCCAGGGCTCCTACAATGAGCAGTTCTTC.

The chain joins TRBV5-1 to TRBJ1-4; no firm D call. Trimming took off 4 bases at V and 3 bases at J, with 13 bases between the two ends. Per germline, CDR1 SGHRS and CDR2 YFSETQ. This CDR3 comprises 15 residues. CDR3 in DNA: TGCGCCAGCAGCAGGGATTGGGGTTCTAATGAAAAACTGTTTTTT. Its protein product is CASSRDWGSNEKLFF.

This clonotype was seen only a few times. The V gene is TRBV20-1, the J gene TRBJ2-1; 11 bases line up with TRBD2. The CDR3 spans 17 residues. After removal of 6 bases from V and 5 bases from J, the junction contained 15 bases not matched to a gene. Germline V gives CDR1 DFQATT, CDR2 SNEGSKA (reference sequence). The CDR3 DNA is TGCAGTGCGCACCTTAGCGGGAGGGCCGGTTCTCACAATGAGCAGTTCTTC. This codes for CSAHLSGRAGSHNEQFF.

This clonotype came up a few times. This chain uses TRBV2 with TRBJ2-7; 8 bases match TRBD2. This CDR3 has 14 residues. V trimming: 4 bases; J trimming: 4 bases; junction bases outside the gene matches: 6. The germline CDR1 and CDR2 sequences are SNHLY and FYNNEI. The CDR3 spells CASSGTSGAYEQYF. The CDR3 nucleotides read TGTGCCAGCAGTGGCACTAGCGGAGCATACGAGCAGTACTTC.

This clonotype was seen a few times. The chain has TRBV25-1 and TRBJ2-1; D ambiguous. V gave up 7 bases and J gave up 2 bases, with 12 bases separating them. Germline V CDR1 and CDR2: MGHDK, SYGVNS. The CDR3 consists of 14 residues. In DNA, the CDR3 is TGTGCCAGCAAAAGCGACATAGCCTACAATGAGCAGTTCTTC. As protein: CASKSDIAYNEQFF.

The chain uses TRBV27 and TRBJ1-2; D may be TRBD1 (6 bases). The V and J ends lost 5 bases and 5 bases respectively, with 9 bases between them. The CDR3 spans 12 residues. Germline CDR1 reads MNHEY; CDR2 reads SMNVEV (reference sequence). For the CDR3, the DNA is TGTGCCAGCAGTATACAGGGTTATGGCTACACCTTC. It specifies CASSIQGYGYTF.

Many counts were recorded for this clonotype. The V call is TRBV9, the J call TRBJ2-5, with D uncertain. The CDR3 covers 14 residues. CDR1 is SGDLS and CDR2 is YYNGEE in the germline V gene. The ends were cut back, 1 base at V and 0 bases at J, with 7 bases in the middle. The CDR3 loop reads CASSVHGNQETQYF. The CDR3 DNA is TGTGCCAGCAGCGTACATGGAAACCAAGAGACCCAGTACTTC.

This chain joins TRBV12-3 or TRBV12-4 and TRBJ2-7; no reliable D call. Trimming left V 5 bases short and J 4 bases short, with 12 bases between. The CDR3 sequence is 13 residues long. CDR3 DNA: TGTGCCAGCAGTATCCGGAATTATTACGAGCAGTACTTC. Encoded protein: CASSIRNYYEQYF.

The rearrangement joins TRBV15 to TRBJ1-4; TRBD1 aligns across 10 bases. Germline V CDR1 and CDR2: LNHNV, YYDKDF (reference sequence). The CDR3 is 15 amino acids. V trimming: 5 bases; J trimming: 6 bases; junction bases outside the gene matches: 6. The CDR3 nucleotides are TGTGCCACCAGCCGAGTAGGGACAGGGGATGAAAAACTGTTTTTT. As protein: CATSRVGTGDEKLFF.